This TCR beta chain was profiled in a study of technical replicates of blood from several donors. Produced via immunoSEQ multiplex PCR; TCRdb's table is partial and in-frame only. The table shows 55,000 to 80,000 clones, with roughly 91% occurring only once. V was pared by 1 base and J by 5 bases, with 9 bases of the junction left unmatched. Germline lookup yields CDR1 SGDLS and CDR2 YYNGEE. The CDR3 runs to 16 residues. This chain connects TRBV9 to TRBJ1-2; 9 bases are shared with TRBD1. Material: PBMCs. The sequence came from a human donor in good health. Some clones in this sample may be carry-over from other donors' samples. CDR3 sequence (DNA): TGTGCCAGCAGCGTATTGGCCTCCGGGACAGGGTATGGCTACACCTTC. Its protein is CASSVLASGTGYGYTF.